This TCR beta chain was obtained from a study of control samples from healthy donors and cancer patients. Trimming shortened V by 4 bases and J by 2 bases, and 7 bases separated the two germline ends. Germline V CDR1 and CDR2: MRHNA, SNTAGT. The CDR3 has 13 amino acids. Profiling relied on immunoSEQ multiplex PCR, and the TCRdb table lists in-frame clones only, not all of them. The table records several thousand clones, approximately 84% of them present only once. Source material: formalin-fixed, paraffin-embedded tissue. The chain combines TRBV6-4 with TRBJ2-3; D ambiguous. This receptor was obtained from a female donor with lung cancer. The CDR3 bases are TGTGCCAGCAGTGCGGCCCCCACAGATACGCAGTATTTT. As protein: CASSAAPTDTQYF.